This entry lists 16 T cell receptor beta chains sequenced from one sample in a study of T cell responses to AZD1222 COVID-19 vaccine. Sequencing was performed with immunoSEQ multiplex PCR; in TCRdb, only in-frame clones are kept and a portion is missing. The sample lists 90,000 to 110,000 clones, roughly 90% occurring once. The sequencing here drew on peripheral blood, taken on day 0 of AZD1222 vaccination. The receptors derive from an adult in good health.

The genes are TRBV18 and TRBJ1-3, with 7 nucleotides matching TRBD1. This CDR3 is 16 amino acids long. Germline V gene lookup returns CDR1 KGHSH and CDR2 LQKENI. V dropped 1 base and J dropped 1; count of bases not matched to a gene: 4. The CDR3 here is CASSPLQTGSGNTIYF. CDR3 in DNA: TGTGCCAGCTCACCACTTCAGACAGGGTCTGGAAACACCATATATTTT.

This rearrangement joins TRBV18 to TRBJ2-2, with D tentatively TRBD2 (6 bases). CDR3 length: 15 amino acids. The V end lost 3 bases, the J end lost 1 base, and 9 bases lay between the germline ends. The V gene's germline CDR1 is KGHSH and CDR2 LQKENI. The DNA of the CDR3 is TGTGCCAGCTCACCTCGGGAGTTGAACACCGGGGAGCTGTTTTTT. Its translation: CASSPRELNTGELFF.

The chain couples TRBV5-8 to TRBJ1-2; D not resolved. The germline CDR1 and CDR2 sequences are SGHTS and YDEGEE. V dropped 1 base and J dropped 9 bases, with 13 bases sitting between them. There are 13 residues in the CDR3. The CDR3 reads CASSLKATWSYTF. The CDR3 coding sequence is TGTGCCAGCAGCTTGAAGGCTACCTGGAGCTACACCTTC.

The chain is built from TRBV6-1 and TRBJ2-5, with TRBD2 matching 12 bases. V lost 2 bases, J lost 2 bases, and 0 bases stayed unmatched. This CDR3 spans 15 amino acids. Germline V gives CDR1 MNHNS, CDR2 SASEGT. The CDR3 loop is CASSETSGRQETQYF. The CDR3 bases are TGTGCCAGCAGTGAAACTAGCGGGAGGCAAGAGACCCAGTACTTC.

The genes are TRBV7-9 and TRBJ1-1; D is unresolved. The CDR3 sequence is 14 residues long. The V end lost 0 bases, the J end lost 1 base, and 6 bases lay between the germline ends. Germline V gives CDR1 SEHNR, CDR2 FQNEAQ (reference sequence). The CDR3: CASSLAGSNTEAFF. In DNA form, the CDR3 reads TGTGCCAGCAGCTTAGCGGGGTCGAACACTGAAGCTTTCTTT.

This clone came up once. The J gene is TRBJ1-4, the V gene TRBV5-5, with TRBD1 as a possible D gene (6 bases). V lost 0 bases and J 13 bases, leaving 13 bases between the germline ends. Germline assignment: CDR1 SGHKS and CDR2 YYEKEE (reference sequence). The CDR3 totals 13 residues. The CDR3 nucleotides read TGTGCCAGCAGCTTGGACCAGGGGTTCGCACTGTTTTTT. Encoded protein: CASSLDQGFALFF.

V gene TRBV2 combines with J gene TRBJ1-1, with D possibly TRBD1 on 5 matching bases. Germline lookup yields CDR1 SNHLY and CDR2 FYNNEI. There are 12 residues in the CDR3. Trimming cost V 6 bases and J 12 bases, with 17 bases left between them. CDR3 in DNA: TGTGCCAGCAGCGTCGATTTGGGGGAATCTTTCTTT. Its protein is CASSVDLGESFF.

V gene TRBV6-5 combines with J gene TRBJ1-1; tentative D call: TRBD1 (6 bases). Trimming took 5 bases from V and 1 from J, leaving 14 bases between them. Germline CDR1 and CDR2: MNHEY and SVGAGI. This CDR3 has 15 residues. The CDR3 coding sequence is TGTGCCAGCAGTCCCAGGGGCATACCGAACACTGAAGCTTTCTTT. Protein: CASSPRGIPNTEAFF.

This clone is a singleton in its sample. The chain joins TRBV6-2 or TRBV6-3 to TRBJ2-2, with TRBD1 matching 9 bases. The CDR3 runs 15 residues. Germline assignment: CDR1 MNHEY and CDR2 SVGEGT. After removal of 5 bases from V and 6 bases from J, the junction contained 7 bases not matched to a gene. CDR3 DNA: TGTGCCAGCAGTCGAACAGGGGGCGCTTCCGGGGAGCTGTTTTTT. Residues: CASSRTGGASGELFF.

The chain employs TRBV11-3 and TRBJ1-2, with D perhaps TRBD1 (6 bases). Germline values: CDR1 SGHNT, CDR2 YENEEA. V was clipped by 9 bases and J by 3 bases, with 11 bases between them. CDR3 length: 12 amino acids. The CDR3 nucleotides read TGTGCCAGACCACAGGGATACTATGGCTACACCTTC. This translates into CARPQGYYGYTF.

This chain joins TRBV24-1 and TRBJ2-3; 9 bases fit TRBD2. Germline loops: CDR1 KGHDR, CDR2 SFDVKD. V was pared by 1 base and J by 2 bases, with 18 bases of the junction left unmatched. CDR3 length equals 21 residues. The CDR3 nucleotides read TGTGCCACCAGTGATTTCCCACCTGCAGCGGGAGGCGAGGGGGCCACAGATACGCAGTATTTT. Translation gives CATSDFPPAAGGEGATDTQYF.

The J gene is TRBJ1-6, the V gene TRBV27, with 8 bases aligning to TRBD1. The CDR3 is 15 amino acids. With 6 bases clipped from V and 10 bases from J, the junction kept 11 bases outside the gene matches. CDR1 is MNHEY, CDR2 SMNVEV, per germline (reference sequence). CDR3 loop: CASSSTGGLVSPLHF. The CDR3 DNA reads TGTGCCAGCAGCTCTACAGGGGGACTAGTCTCACCCCTCCACTTT.

This clone was counted a few times. The rearrangement links TRBV5-6 to TRBJ2-2; D might be TRBD1 or TRBD2, each matching 5 bases. The V gene's germline CDR1 is SGHDT and CDR2 YYEEEE. This CDR3 is 15 amino acids long. V was pared by 3 bases and J by 7 bases, with 16 bases between. The CDR3 nucleotides read TGTGCCAGCAGCTCCCTGGGACCTGCGGGCGGGGAGCTGTTTTTT. It yields the protein CASSSLGPAGGELFF.

The gene calls are TRBV3-1 (or the pseudogene TRBV3-2) and TRBJ1-6; perhaps TRBD1 as D (5 bases). Trimming pared 5 bases from V and 14 bases from J, leaving 13 bases between. This CDR3 is built from 12 residues. Germline V lookup: CDR1 LGHDT, CDR2 YNNKEL (reference sequence). The DNA for the CDR3 is TGTGCCAGCAGCGCACCAGGGTCAGCCCTCCACTTT. As protein: CASSAPGSALHF.

The chain recombines TRBV28 with TRBJ1-2; TRBD1 is a possible D gene (6 bases). The V and J ends lost 6 bases and 0 bases respectively, with 11 bases between them. The CDR3 runs 14 residues. The germline V gene encodes CDR1 MDHEN and CDR2 SYDVKM. DNA of the CDR3: TGTGCCAGCAGCCGAGGGGGGTCTAACTATGGCTACACCTTC. Translation gives CASSRGGSNYGYTF.

The V and J genes are TRBV19 and TRBJ1-2; maybe TRBD1 (6 bases). CDR3 length: 12 residues. Germline loops: CDR1 LNHDA, CDR2 SQIVND (reference sequence). V shed 3 bases and J shed 7 bases, with 9 bases lying between them. CDR3 sequence: CASSIQGSGYTF. The CDR3 region has the DNA TGTGCCAGTAGTATTCAGGGGAGTGGCTACACCTTC.